The T cell receptor beta chain under discussion was sequenced for a study of T cell responses to AZD1222 COVID-19 vaccine. Overall study: Both about-4-week and about-12-week second-dose recipients were combined.

Some clones are missing from TCRdb's copy, which holds only in-frame ones; the method was immunoSEQ multiplex PCR. The sample comprises approximately 150,000 clones, 85% to 95% of which are singletons, and 5% to 6.5% rests with the top ten. A note on this clone: Its antigen is as yet unknown.

Study results and limitations: Researchers took repertoire samples only after the peak T cell response had come.

V was cut by 3 bases and J by 2 bases, with 11 bases left in between. The germline CDR1 and CDR2 sequences are MNHNS and SASEGT. CDR3 length equals 15 residues. This sequence originates from an adult in good health. The V and J genes are TRBV6-1 and TRBJ1-5; TRBD1 is a possible D gene (5 bases). This sample comprised peripheral blood, obtained on day 0 of AZD1222 vaccination. The CDR3 is CASSDSLRGNQPQHF. DNA of the CDR3: TGTGCCAGCAGTGATTCGCTCAGGGGCAATCAGCCCCAGCATTTT.